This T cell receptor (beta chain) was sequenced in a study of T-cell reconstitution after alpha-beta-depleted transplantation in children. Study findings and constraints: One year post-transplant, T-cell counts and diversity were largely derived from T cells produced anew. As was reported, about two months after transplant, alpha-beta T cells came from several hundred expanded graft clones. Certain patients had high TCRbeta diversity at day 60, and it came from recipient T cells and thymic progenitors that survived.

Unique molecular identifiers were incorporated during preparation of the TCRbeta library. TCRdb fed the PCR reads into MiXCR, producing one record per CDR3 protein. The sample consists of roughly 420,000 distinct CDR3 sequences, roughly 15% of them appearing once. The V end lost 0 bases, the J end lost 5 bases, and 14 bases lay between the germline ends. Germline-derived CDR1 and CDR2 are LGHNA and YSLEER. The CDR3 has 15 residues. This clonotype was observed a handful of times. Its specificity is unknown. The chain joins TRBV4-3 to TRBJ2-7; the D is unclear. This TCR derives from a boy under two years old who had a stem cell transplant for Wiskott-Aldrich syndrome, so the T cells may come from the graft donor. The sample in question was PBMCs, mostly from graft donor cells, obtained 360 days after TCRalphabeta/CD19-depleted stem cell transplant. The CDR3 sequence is CASSQDWTSTHEQYF. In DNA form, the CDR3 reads TGCGCCAGCAGCCAAGATTGGACCAGTACTCACGAGCAGTACTTC.